This TCR beta chain is drawn from a study of T cell responses to AZD1222 COVID-19 vaccine. Pooling was applied to second doses at about 4 or about 12 weeks. Turning to this clone: Antigen: not known.

Study-wide results and caveats: Donors were chiefly white British, with a greater number of females, and clonal diversity was perhaps underestimated. Nearly half of unique spike-specific TCRs reportedly avoided B.1.351 and B.1.1.7 mutated regions. At 160-218 and 743-854, vaccine-associated CD4 TCRs were dominant, and they spanned spike.

Here immunoSEQ multiplex PCR was the method, and the copy in TCRdb shows in-frame clones only, minus some. In the table there are fewer than 85,000 clones, roughly 84% of which are singletons. Germline V lookup: CDR1 SGHTA, CDR2 FQGTGA. The V gene lost 5 bases and the J gene lost 3 bases, with 11 bases spanning the gap. There are 13 residues in the CDR3. The specimen comprised peripheral blood, sampled 28 days after the second AZD1222 dose. This chain joins TRBV7-3 and TRBJ2-7; D not resolved. This TCR came from an adult who received the AZD1222 COVID-19 vaccine. CDR3 residues: CASSRLPGYEQYF. The CDR3 coding sequence is TGTGCCAGCAGCCGGCTTCCGGGCTACGAGCAGTACTTC.